This T cell receptor (beta chain) comes out of a study of shared clonotypes between healthy human individuals. Study-wide context: CD8 memory received one plate per donor, CD8 naive two, CD4 memory three and CD4 naive three.

This clone was seen only a few times. Naive CD8 cells lacked CD45RO, underwent positive selection for CCR7 and left out terminally differentiated effector memory CD45RA+ cells. Each subset's genomic DNA was split evenly across several immunoSEQ plates. As originally analysed: Junction-only sequences produced by ImmunoSEQ had no quality scores, so filtering differed. Some clones are missing from TCRdb's copy, which holds only in-frame ones; the method was immunoSEQ multiplex PCR. V and J calls plus clone size are reproduced from that table; the DNA served to infer D and trimming. The data contain about 820,000 clones, roughly 92% of them singletons. This TCR was sampled from a man younger than 40 in good health. The specimen was naive CD8+ T cells sorted from blood.

CDR3 bases: TGTGCCAGCAGCTATTCGGGGACTGAAGCTTTCTTT. This codes for CASSYSGTEAFF. The chain couples TRBV7-9 to TRBJ1-1; D ambiguous. Trimming took 4 bases from V and 5 from J, leaving 8 bases between them. CDR3 length: 12 amino acids. Germline V gene sequence: CDR1 SEHNR, CDR2 FQNEAQ (reference sequence).